This T cell receptor (beta chain) was captured by sequencing in a study of T cells in Graves' hyperthyroidism and ophthalmopathy. The overall study: It was at initial diagnosis, before any treatment, that peripheral blood was collected. The study, taken as a whole, reports: Also found in blood were most expanded thyroid clonotypes above 0.001.

Researchers took RNA transcripts and amplified the TCR beta CDR3 regions from them. The HTBI set primed first-round TCR CDR3 RT-PCR. One entry per CDR3 protein, called by TCRdb with MiXCR from the multiplex PCR reads. The repertoire includes 450,000 to 600,000 distinct CDR3 sequences, roughly 15% of them detected once, and more than 11% sits in the top ten. Stability of Graves' hyperthyroidism was defined as absent ophthalmopathy progression within 18 months. Exclusion of patients followed from uncontrolled infection, other autoimmune disease, pregnancy or lactation. In this sample, this clonotype turned up many times. Its target is unknown. The ends were cut back, 2 bases at V and 3 bases at J, with 8 bases in the middle. The CDR3 loop spans 13 amino acids. CDR1 is MNHEY and CDR2 is SMNVEV in the germline V gene (reference sequence).

The TCR was taken from a woman aged 40 to 50 with Graves' hyperthyroidism. The sequenced material came from blood. The V call is TRBV27, the J call TRBJ2-7; tentatively, D is TRBD1 (6 bases). CDR3: CASSLGQHYEQYF. The CDR3 coding sequence is TGTGCCAGCAGTTTAGGACAGCACTACGAGCAGTACTTC.